The clone carrying this T cell receptor beta chain was seen a few times. The antigen remains unidentified. Built from TCR beta cDNA, the libraries had unique molecular identifiers in them. T cells numbering roughly 1 to 10 million yielded about 500,000 cDNA molecules. Via MiXCR, TCRdb re-called the PCR reads, giving one row per CDR3 protein. Of some 690,000 distinct CDR3 sequences listed, 25% to 30% are singletons. The record originates from a study of post-analysis software for immune sequencing data. Study in general: Relapsing-remitting, secondary progressive and progressive-relapsing forms of multiple sclerosis all featured among disease courses. General observations from the study: Batch-mates among the samples co-clustered strongly by F measure. In multiple sclerosis, normalized Chao1 diversity was significantly below that of controls. In patients, about five TRBV segments were more frequent than in controls, with TRBV5-6, TRBV5-1 and TRBV20-1 among them.

From germline, CDR1 is SNHLY and CDR2 FYNNEI. The CDR3 length is 15 residues. Trimming removed 3 bases at V and 0 bases at J, with 9 bases between. This TCR was sampled from a girl aged 5-17 years with multiple sclerosis. This sequence joins TRBV2 and TRBJ2-1; D possibly matches TRBD1 or TRBD2 (5 bases each). Input material: blood. In DNA, the CDR3 is TGTGCCAGCAGTGACTGGGGGAACTCCTACAATGAGCAGTTCTTC. This sequence encodes CASSDWGNSYNEQFF. Looking up the rest from reference TRBV2 and TRBJ2-1 gives the full variable domain: EPEVTQTPSHQVTQMGQEVILRCVPISNHLYFYWYRQILGQKVEFLVSFYNNEISEKSEIFDDQFSVERPDGSNFTLKIRSTKLEDSAMYFCASSDWGNSYNEQFFGPGTRLTVL.